This T cell receptor (beta chain) originates from a study of T cells expressing NK-cell markers. The overall study: Sorted CD3+CD56-NKG2C+, CD3+CD56+NKG2C- and CD3+CD56+NKG2C+ T cells were the source of the TCR beta repertoires.

Reanalyzing the 5' RACE reads, TCRdb keeps one entry per CDR3 protein, without DNA. This sample contains 200,000 to 300,000 distinct CDR3 sequences. The CDR3 runs 15 residues. CDR1 is DFQATT and CDR2 is SNEGSKA in the germline V gene (reference sequence). This rearrangement joins TRBV20-1 to TRBJ1-5; with no DNA, the TCRdb D assignment of TRBD1 cannot be verified. The clonotype comes from a man between 18 and 35 years old in good health. Source material: blood T cells: a sorted CD56 or NKG2C T cell subset, CD4+ or CD8+ T cells, or bulk PBMC T cells (not recorded which). CDR3 protein: CSARDRPLGGQPQHF.